The text below deals with one T cell receptor (beta chain). The sample comes from a study of cytomegalovirus exposure and HLA in healthy donors. PCR employed 60 Vbeta and 13 Jbeta primers. Only in-frame clones appear in the TCRdb table, and some are missing; sequencing was by immunoSEQ multiplex PCR. The table includes about 200,000 clones, roughly 85% detected once. Trimming at V came to 0 bases and at J to 2 bases, leaving 1 base not matched to a gene. This CDR3 comprises 18 residues. The germline gives CDR1 SGHVS, CDR2 FQNEAQ. The sequencing input was PBMCs. The TCR comes from a woman aged 25-40 years in good health and CMV-seropositive. J is TRBJ2-6 and V is TRBV7-8, with TRBD2 matching 13 bases. The CDR3 DNA sequence: TGTGCCAGCAGCTTAGCGACTAGCGGGAGGCCTGGGGCCAACGTCCTGACTTTC. Translation: CASSLATSGRPGANVLTF.